This T cell receptor (beta chain) was obtained from a study of T cells in localized non-small cell lung cancer (dated by TCRdb to the early 2020s). Concerning the study at large: T cell repertoires of more than 200 early-stage NSCLC patients were analyzed, with tumors being compared against uninvolved tumor-adjacent lungs. The mean age of the NSCLC patients was about 62 years, with 120 to 150 men and around 100 women. The cohort comprised approximately 240 treatment-naïve NSCLC patients with resected, localized lung tumors.

TCR beta CDR3 regions were sequenced from DNA using the immunoSEQ Assay. The authors' analysis ran thus. To compute T cell density, TCR beta template counts were normalized to usable DNA, which was estimated by amplifying housekeeping genes. Richness was estimated using the preseqR package, with extrapolation to 400,000 templates for PBMC samples and to 120,000 templates for tissue samples. Clonality was defined as one minus Pielou's evenness. Differential abundance testing on productive amino-acid clonotypes, with a minimum total count of 5 and an alpha of 0.1, was used to identify tissue-enriched TCRs. The Jaccard Index and the Morisita Overlap Index were used to measure how much the repertoires overlapped between compartments. GLIPH clustered TCR beta CDR3s with public tetramer-defined viral CDR3s; viral motifs required at least three viral sequences plus V-gene enrichment. The source is immuneACCESS, and TCRdb retained only in-frame sequences with V and J called. Part of the clones is not carried over; for the studies checked, unresolved V genes explain less than half of this, and the remainder is unexplained. D and trimming were read from the DNA, whereas the V and J calls and clone size are those reported in that table. This sample holds about 670 clones; roughly 29% were observed only once. In total, the top ten clones hold around a sixth of the sample.

Findings and caveats that apply to the study as a whole: A median of around 57 of the top 100 tumor clones turned up in the paired uninvolved adjacent lung, and some 28 of those clones also ranked among the top 100 of that same adjacent lung. Because multi-region tumor sequencing was not done, intratumor heterogeneity could not be ruled out. Because the study design was exploratory, TCR variables were selected using unadjusted p-values without false-discovery rate correction. Uninvolved tumor-adjacent lung showed the highest T cell clonality, higher than tumor, which suggests more focused antigenic responses in the adjacent lung. Higher blood T cell density associated with longer overall survival, while higher adjacent-lung clonality associated with shorter survival.

Ends trimmed: V by 0 bases, J by 6 bases; bases unmatched to a gene: 7. Inclusive of the bounding cysteine and phenylalanine, the CDR3 is 16 residues long. The read is trimmed to its CDR3 DNA, 48 bases read in frame from base 1. CDR1 SGDLS and CDR2 YYNGEE are derived from the germline V gene. As regards this clone: No antigen is known for it. Base qualities are not provided; no much larger clone lies one nucleotide away.

At diagnosis, peripheral blood, uninvolved tumor-adjacent lung and tumor were collected and stored as a combination of fresh-frozen and FFPE material. This TCR was recovered from a woman aged 35 to 70 with stage III lung adenocarcinoma. Recombination linked TRBV9 to TRBJ2-3; 10 bases in between match TRBD2. This specimen was lung tumor tissue, taken before any cancer treatment. The DNA sequence follows: TGTGCCAGCAGCGTAGACCCGAGCGGGGGGGCCGATACGCAGTATTTT. This codes for CASSVDPSGGADTQYF.